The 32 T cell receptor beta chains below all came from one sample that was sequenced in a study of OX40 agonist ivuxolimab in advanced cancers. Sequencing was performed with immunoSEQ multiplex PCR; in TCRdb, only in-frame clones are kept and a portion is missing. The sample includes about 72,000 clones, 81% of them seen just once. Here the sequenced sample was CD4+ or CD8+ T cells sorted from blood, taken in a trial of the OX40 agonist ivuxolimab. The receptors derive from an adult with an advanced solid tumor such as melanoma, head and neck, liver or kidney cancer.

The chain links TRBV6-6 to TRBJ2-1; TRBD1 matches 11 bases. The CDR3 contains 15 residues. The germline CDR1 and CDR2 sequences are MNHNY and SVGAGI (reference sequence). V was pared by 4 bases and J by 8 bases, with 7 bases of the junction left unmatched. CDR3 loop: CASSFRTGGLDEQFF. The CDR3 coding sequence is TGTGCCAGCAGTTTCAGGACAGGGGGCTTGGATGAGCAGTTCTTC.

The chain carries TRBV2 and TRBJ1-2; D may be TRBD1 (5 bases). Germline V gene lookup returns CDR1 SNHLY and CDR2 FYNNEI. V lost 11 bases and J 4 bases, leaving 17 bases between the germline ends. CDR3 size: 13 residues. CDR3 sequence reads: CASLMGHGYGYTF. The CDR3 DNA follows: TGTGCCTCCTTGATGGGGCACGGCTATGGCTACACCTTC.

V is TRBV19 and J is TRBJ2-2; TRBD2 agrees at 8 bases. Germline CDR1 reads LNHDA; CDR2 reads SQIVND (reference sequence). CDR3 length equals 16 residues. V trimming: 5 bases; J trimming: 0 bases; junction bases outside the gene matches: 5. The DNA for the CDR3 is TGTGCCAGTAGTCTACCAGCGGGGGCGAACACCGGGGAGCTGTTTTTT. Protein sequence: CASSLPAGANTGELFF.

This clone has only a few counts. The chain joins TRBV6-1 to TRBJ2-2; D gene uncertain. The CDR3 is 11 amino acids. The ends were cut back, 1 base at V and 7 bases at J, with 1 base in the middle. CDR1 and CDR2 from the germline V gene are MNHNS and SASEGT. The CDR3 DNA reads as TGTGCCAGCAGTGAAGTCGGGGAGCTGTTTTTT. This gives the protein CASSEVGELFF.

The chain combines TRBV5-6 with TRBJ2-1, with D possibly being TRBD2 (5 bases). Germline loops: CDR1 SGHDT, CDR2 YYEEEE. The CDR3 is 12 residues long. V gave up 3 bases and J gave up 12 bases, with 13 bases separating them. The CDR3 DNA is TGTGCCAGCAGCTCACTAGGACGAGTGCAGTTCTTC. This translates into CASSSLGRVQFF.

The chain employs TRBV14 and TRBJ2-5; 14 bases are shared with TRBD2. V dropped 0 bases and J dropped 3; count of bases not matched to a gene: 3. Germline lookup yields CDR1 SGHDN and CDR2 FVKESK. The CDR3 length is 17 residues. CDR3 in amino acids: CASSQDMGLAGEETQYF. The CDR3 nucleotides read TGTGCCAGCAGCCAAGATATGGGACTAGCGGGGGAAGAGACCCAGTACTTC. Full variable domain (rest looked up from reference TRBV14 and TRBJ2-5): EAGVTQFPSHSVIEKGQTVTLRCDPISGHDNLYWYRRVMGKEIKFLLHFVKESKQDESGMPNNRFLAERTGGTYSTLKVQPAELEDSGVYFCASSQDMGLAGEETQYFGPGTRLLVL.

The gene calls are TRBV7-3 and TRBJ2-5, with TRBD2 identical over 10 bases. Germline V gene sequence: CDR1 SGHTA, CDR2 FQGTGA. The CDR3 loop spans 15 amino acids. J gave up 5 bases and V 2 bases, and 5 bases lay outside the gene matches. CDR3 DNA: TGTGCCAGCAGCTTACAAAGCGGGGGGGCCGAGACCCAGTACTTC. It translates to CASSLQSGGAETQYF. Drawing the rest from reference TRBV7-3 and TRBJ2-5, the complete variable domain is GAGVSQTPSNKVTEKGKYVELRCDPISGHTALYWYRQSLGQGPEFLIYFQGTGAADDSGLPNDRFFAVRPEGSVSTLKIQRTERGDSAVYLCASSLQSGGAETQYFGPGTRLLVL.

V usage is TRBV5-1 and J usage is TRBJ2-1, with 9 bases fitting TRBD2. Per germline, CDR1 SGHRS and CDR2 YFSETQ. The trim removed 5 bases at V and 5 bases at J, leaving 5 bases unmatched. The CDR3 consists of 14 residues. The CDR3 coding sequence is TGCGCCAGCAGGGAGAGACTAGCGGACAATGAGCAGTTCTTC. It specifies CASRERLADNEQFF.

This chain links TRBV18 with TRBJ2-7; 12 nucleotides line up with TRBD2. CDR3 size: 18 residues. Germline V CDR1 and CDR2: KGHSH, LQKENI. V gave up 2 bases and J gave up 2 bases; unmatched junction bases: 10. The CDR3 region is CASSPSQASGRAPYEQYF. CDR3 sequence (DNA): TGTGCCAGCTCACCATCTCAGGCTAGCGGGAGGGCCCCCTACGAGCAGTACTTC.

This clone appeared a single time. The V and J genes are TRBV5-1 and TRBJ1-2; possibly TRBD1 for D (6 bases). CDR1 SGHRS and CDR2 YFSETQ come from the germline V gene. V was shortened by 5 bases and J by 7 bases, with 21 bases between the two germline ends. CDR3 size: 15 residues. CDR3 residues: CASSSDSHPQGGYTF. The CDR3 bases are TGCGCCAGCAGTTCGGACAGCCATCCACAGGGTGGCTACACCTTC.

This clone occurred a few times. This CDR3 reads CASGTGNSPLHF. The CDR3, as DNA: TGTGCCAGCGGGACGGGTAATTCACCCCTCCACTTT. The chain joins TRBV6-5 to TRBJ1-6; perhaps TRBD1 as D (5 bases). Trimming pared 8 bases from V and 6 bases from J, leaving 8 bases between. The CDR3 consists of 12 residues. Germline CDR1 reads MNHEY; CDR2 reads SVGAGI.

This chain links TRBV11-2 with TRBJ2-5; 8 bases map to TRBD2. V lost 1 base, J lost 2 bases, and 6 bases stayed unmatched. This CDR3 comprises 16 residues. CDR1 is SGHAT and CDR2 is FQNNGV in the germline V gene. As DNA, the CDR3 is TGTGCCAGCAGCTTAGGAGCGGGAGTGGGTCAAGAGACCCAGTACTTC. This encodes CASSLGAGVGQETQYF. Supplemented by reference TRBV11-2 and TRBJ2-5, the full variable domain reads EAGVAQSPRYKIIEKRQSVAFWCNPISGHATLYWYQQILGQGPKLLIQFQNNGVVDDSQLPKDRFSAERLKGVDSTLKIQPAKLEDSAVYLCASSLGAGVGQETQYFGPGTRLLVL.

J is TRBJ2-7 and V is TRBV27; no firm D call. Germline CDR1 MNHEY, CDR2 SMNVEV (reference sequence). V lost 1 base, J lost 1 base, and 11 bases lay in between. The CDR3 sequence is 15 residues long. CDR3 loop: CASSLYAGYSYEQYF. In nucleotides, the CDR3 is TGTGCCAGCAGTTTATATGCAGGCTATTCCTACGAGCAGTACTTC.

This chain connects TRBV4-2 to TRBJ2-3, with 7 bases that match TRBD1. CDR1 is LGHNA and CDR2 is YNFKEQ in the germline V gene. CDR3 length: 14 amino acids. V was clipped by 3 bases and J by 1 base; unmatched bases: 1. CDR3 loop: CASSHGQGTDTQYF. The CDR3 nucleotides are TGTGCCAGCAGCCATGGACAGGGCACAGATACGCAGTATTTT.

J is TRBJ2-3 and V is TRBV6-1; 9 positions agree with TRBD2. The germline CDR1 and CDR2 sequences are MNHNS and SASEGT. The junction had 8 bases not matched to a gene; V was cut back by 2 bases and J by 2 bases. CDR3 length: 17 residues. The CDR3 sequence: CASSESVAGVFTDTQYF. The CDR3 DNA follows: TGTGCCAGCAGTGAATCCGTAGCGGGGGTGTTCACAGATACGCAGTATTTT.

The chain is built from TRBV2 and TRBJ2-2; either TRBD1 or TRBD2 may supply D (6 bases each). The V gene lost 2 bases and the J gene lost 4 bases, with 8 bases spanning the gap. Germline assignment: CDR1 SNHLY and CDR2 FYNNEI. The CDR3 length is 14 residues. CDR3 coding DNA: TGTGCCAGCAGTGAATCGGGGGCCACCGGGGAGCTGTTTTTT. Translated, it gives CASSESGATGELFF.

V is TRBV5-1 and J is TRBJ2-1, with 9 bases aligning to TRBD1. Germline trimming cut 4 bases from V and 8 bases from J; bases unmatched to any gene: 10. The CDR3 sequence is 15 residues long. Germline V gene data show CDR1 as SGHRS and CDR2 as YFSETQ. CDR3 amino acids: CASSPAGQGGDEQFF. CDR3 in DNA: TGCGCCAGCAGCCCTGCGGGACAGGGAGGAGATGAGCAGTTCTTC.

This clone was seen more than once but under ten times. CDR3 bases: TGTGCCAGCAGCTTCAGTGCGGGCGTTCCCACAGATACGCAGTATTTT. Protein sequence: CASSFSAGVPTDTQYF. The chain combines TRBV7-6 with TRBJ2-3, with D perhaps matching TRBD2 (5 bases). Trimming removed 3 bases from V and 2 bases from J, with 15 bases in between. The CDR3 has 16 amino acids. Germline-derived CDR1 and CDR2 are SGHVS and FNYEAQ. Looking up the rest from reference TRBV7-6 and TRBJ2-3 gives the full variable domain: GAGVSQSPRYKVTKRGQDVALRCDPISGHVSLYWYRQALGQGPEFLTYFNYEAQQDKSGLPNDRFSAERPEGSISTLTIQRTEQRDSAMYRCASSFSAGVPTDTQYFGPGTRLTVL.

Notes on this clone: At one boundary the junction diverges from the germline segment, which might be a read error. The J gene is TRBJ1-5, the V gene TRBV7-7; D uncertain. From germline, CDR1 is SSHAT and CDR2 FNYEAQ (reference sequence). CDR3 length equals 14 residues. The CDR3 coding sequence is TGTGCTAGCAGCTTAGCTTCCGGCGGTCAGCCCCAGCATTTT. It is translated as CASSLASGGQPQHF.

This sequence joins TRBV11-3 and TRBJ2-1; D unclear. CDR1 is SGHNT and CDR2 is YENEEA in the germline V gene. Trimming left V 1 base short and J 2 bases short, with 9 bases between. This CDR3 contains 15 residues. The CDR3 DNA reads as TGTGCCAGCAGCTTAGGGACGTCGACCTACAATGAGCAGTTCTTC. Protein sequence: CASSLGTSTYNEQFF. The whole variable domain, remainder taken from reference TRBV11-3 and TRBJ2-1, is EAGVVQSPRYKIIEKKQPVAFWCNPISGHNTLYWYLQNLGQGPELLIRYENEEAVDDSQLPKDRFSAERLKGVDSTLKIQPAELGDSAVYLCASSLGTSTYNEQFFGPGTRLTVL.

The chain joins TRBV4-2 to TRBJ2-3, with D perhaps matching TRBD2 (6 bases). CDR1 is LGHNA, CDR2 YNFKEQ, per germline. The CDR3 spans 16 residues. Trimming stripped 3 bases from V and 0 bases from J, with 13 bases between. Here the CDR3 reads CASSQGAGPSTDTQYF. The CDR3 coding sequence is TGTGCCAGCAGCCAGGGAGCGGGTCCTAGCACAGATACGCAGTATTTT.

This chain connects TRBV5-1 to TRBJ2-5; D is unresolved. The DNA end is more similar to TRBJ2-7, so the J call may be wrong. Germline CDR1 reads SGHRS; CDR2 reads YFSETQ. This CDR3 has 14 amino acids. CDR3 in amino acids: CASKTPGSSYEQYF. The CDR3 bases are TGCGCCAGCAAAACGCCAGGTTCCTCCTACGAGCAGTACTTC.

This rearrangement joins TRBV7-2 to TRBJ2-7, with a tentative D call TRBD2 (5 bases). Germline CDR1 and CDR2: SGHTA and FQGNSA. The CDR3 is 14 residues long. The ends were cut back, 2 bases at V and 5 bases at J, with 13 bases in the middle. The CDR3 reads CASSLPVLAHEQYF. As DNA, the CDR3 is TGTGCCAGCAGCTTACCAGTTCTAGCTCACGAGCAGTACTTC.

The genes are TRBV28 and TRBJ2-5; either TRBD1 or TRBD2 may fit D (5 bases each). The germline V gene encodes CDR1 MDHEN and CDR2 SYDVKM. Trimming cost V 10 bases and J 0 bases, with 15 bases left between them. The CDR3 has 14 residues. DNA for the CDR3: TGTGCCACCGACGGGGCTGGGAACCAAGAGACCCAGTACTTC. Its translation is CATDGAGNQETQYF.

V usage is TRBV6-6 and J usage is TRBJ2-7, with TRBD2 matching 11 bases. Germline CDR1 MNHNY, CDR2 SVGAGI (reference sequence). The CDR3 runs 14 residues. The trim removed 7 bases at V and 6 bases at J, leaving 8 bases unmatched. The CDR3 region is CASTLLAGDSEQYF. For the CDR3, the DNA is TGTGCCAGCACCCTACTAGCGGGAGATAGCGAGCAGTACTTC.

CDR3 sequence: CASSLGGNGYTF. As DNA, the CDR3 is TGTGCCAGCAGCTTAGGAGGGAACGGCTACACCTTC. This sequence joins TRBV7-9 and TRBJ1-2; D is ambiguous. This CDR3 spans 12 amino acids. CDR1 and CDR2 from the germline V gene are SEHNR and FQNEAQ (reference sequence). V lost 1 base to trimming and J lost 8 bases, with 8 bases between them.

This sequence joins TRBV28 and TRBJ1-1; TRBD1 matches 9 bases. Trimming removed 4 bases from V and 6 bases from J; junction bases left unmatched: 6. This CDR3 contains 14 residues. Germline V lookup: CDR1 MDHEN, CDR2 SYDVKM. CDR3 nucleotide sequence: TGTGCCAGCAGTTCTGGGACAGGGAGGGCTGAAGCTTTCTTT. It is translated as CASSSGTGRAEAFF. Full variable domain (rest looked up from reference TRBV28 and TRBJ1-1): DVKVTQSSRYLVKRTGEKVFLECVQDMDHENMFWYRQDPGLGLRLIYFSYDVKMKEKGDIPEGYSVSREKKERFSLILESASTNQTSMYLCASSSGTGRAEAFFGQGTRLTVV.

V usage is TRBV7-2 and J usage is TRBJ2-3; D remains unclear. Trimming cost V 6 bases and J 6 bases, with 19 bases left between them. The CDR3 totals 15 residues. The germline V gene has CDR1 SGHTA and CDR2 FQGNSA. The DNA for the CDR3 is TGTGCCAGCAGACTCATGTCCCGCGCTGAGGATACGCAGTATTTT. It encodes CASRLMSRAEDTQYF.

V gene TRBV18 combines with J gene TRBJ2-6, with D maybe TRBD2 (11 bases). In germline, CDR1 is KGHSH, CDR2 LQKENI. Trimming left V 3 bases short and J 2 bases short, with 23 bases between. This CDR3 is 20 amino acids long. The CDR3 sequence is CASSPRDRGLAEPGANVLTF. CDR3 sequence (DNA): TGTGCCAGCTCACCTCGGGACAGGGGACTAGCGGAGCCTGGGGCCAACGTCCTGACTTTC.

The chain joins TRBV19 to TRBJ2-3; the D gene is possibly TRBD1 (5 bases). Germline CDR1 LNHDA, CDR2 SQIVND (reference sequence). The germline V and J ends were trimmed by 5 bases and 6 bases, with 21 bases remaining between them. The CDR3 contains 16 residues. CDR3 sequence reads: CASSVFQGSSRDTQYF. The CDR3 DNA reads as TGTGCCAGTAGTGTCTTCCAGGGTAGTTCTCGGGATACGCAGTATTTT.

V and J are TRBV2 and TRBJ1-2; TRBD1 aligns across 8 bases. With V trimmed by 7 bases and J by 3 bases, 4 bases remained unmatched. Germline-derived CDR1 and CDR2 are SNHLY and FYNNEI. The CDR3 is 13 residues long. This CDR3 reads CASKDRGYYGYTF. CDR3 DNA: TGTGCCAGCAAAGACAGGGGTTACTATGGCTACACCTTC.

CDR3 DNA sequence: TGCGCCAGCAGCCCTGGGTCATCAGATACGCAGTATTTT. Translating it yields CASSPGSSDTQYF. This chain links TRBV5-1 with TRBJ2-3; D remains ambiguous. The CDR3 has 13 residues. V gave up 4 bases and J gave up 4 bases, with 10 bases separating them. Germline V gene lookup returns CDR1 SGHRS and CDR2 YFSETQ.